This T cell receptor beta chain originates from a study of response to subunit inactivated influenza vaccine. Germline V gene data show CDR1 as SEHNR and CDR2 as FQNEAQ (reference sequence). Trimming took 1 base from V and 3 from J, leaving 10 bases between them. The CDR3 has 14 residues. Findings and caveats of the study: Seasonal influenza vaccination, on each occasion, was suggested by the authors to recruit few new T cells.

As for this clonotype: What it binds is unknown.

A single record per CDR3 protein comes from TCRdb applying MiXCR to the RT-PCR reads. The sample comprises roughly 700,000 distinct CDR3 sequences, over 11% of which are singletons, and approximately 6.5% rests with the top ten. The receptor comes from a man aged 50 to 59 who received an inactivated influenza vaccine. The chain is built from TRBV7-9 and TRBJ2-7; D unresolved. This material consisted of PBMCs from blood, taken 14 days before vaccination. This chain's CDR3 is CASSLDVSYYEQYF. Here the CDR3 DNA reads TGTGCCAGCAGCTTAGACGTCAGTTACTACGAGCAGTACTTC.